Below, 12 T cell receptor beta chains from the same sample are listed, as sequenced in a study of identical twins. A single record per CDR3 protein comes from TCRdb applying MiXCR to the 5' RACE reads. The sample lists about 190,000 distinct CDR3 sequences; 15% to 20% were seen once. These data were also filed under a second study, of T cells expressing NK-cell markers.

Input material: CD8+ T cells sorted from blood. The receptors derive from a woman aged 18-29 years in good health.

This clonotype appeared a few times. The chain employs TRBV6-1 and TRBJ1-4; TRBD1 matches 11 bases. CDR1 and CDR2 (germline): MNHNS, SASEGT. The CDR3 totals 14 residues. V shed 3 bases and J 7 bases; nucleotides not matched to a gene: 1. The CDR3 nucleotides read TGTGCCAGCAGTGACGGACAGGGGGCTGAAAAACTGTTTTTT. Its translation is CASSDGQGAEKLFF.

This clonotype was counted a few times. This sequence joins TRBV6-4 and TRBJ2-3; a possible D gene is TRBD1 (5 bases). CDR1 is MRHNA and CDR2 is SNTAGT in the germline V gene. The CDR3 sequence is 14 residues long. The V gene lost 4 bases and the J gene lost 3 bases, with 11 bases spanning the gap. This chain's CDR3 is CASSGYPGTDTQYF. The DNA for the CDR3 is TGTGCCAGCAGTGGATACCCAGGGACAGATACGCAGTATTTT.

CDR3 nucleotide sequence: TGTGCCAGCAGCTTAGAGTTGCGGGGCCCTGGTACGCAGTATTTT. Its translation is CASSLELRGPGTQYF. The chain couples TRBV7-2 to TRBJ2-3; tentatively, D is TRBD2 (6 bases). CDR1 SGHTA and CDR2 FQGNSA come from the germline V gene. V was trimmed by 1 base and J by 8 bases, leaving 16 bases between them. CDR3 length equals 15 residues.

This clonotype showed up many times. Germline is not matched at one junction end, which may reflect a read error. CDR3 bases: TGTGCTAGCAGCTGCTTCCCACCGGGACTAGCCGGGGAGACCCAGTACTTC. This sequence encodes CASSCFPPGLAGETQYF. The rearrangement uses TRBV7-7 and TRBJ2-5, with 9 bases matching TRBD2. CDR1 and CDR2 (germline): SSHAT, FNYEAQ (reference sequence). This CDR3 comprises 17 residues. Combining the CDR3 with reference TRBV7-7 and TRBJ2-5 gives the whole variable domain GAGVSQSPRYKVTKRGQDVTLRCDPISSHATLYWYQQALGQGPEFLTYFNYEAQPDKSGLPSDRFSAERPEGSISTLTIQRTEQRDSAMYRCASSCFPPGLAGETQYFGPGTRLLVL.

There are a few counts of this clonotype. The CDR3 reads CASAGPSKQYF. As DNA, the CDR3 is TGTGCCTCAGCGGGCCCCAGTAAGCAGTATTTT. This chain connects TRBV9 to TRBJ2-3; tentative D call: TRBD2 (6 bases). The germline CDR1 and CDR2 sequences are SGDLS and YYNGEE. The CDR3 is 11 residues long. The V gene lost 10 bases and the J gene lost 11 bases, with 17 bases spanning the gap.

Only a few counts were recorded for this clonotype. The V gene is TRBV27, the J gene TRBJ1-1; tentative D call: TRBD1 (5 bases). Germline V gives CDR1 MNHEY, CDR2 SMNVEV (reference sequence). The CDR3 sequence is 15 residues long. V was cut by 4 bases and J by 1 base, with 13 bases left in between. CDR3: CASSWLQGANTEAFF. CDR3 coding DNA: TGTGCCAGCAGTTGGCTCCAGGGCGCGAACACTGAAGCTTTCTTT.

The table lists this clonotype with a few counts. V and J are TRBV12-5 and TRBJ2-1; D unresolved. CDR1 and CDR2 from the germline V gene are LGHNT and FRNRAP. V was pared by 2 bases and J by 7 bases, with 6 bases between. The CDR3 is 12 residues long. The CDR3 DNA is TGTGCTAGTGGTTTGTATCGGAATGAGCAGTTCTTC. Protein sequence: CASGLYRNEQFF.

CDR3 nucleotides: TGCGCCAGCAGCCAAGGCCCGGGACGTACGAACACCGGGGAGCTGTTTTTT. Translated: CASSQGPGRTNTGELFF. The chain links TRBV4-3 to TRBJ2-2; D may correspond to TRBD1 or TRBD2 (5 bases each). The CDR3 loop spans 17 amino acids. Looked up from germline, CDR1 is LGHNA and CDR2 is YSLEER. V was trimmed by 1 base and J by 0 bases, leaving 12 bases between them.

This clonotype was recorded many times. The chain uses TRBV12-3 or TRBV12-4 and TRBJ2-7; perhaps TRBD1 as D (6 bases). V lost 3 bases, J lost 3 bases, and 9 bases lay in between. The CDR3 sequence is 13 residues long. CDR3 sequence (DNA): TGTGCCAGCAGTTTTCAGGGGTTCTACGAGCAGTACTTC. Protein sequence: CASSFQGFYEQYF.

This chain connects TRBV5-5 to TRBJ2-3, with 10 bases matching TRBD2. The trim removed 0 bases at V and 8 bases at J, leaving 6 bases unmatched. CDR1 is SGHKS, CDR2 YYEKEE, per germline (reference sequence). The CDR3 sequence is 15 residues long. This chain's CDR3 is CASSLVVAGGTTQYF. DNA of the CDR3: TGTGCCAGCAGCTTGGTAGTAGCGGGGGGAACTACGCAGTATTTT.

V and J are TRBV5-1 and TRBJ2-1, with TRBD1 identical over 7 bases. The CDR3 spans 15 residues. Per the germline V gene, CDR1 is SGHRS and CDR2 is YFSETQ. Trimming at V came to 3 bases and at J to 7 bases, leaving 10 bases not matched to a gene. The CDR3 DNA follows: TGCGCCAGCAGCTGGGTAGGACAGGTTGGGAATGAGCAGTTCTTC. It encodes CASSWVGQVGNEQFF. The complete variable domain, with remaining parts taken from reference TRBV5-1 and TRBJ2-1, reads KAGVTQTPRYLIKTRGQQVTLSCSPISGHRSVSWYQQTPGQGLQFLFEYFSETQRNKGNFPGRFSGRQFSNSRSEMNVSTLELGDSALYLCASSWVGQVGNEQFFGPGTRLTVL.

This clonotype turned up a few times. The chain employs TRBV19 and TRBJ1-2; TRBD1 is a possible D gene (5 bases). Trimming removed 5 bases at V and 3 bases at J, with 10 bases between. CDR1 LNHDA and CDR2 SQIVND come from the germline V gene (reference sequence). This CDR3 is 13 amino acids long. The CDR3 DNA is TGTGCCAGTAGTGCCAGGGAGGACTATGGCTACACCTTC. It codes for CASSAREDYGYTF. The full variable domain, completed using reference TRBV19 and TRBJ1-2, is DGGITQSPKYLFRKEGQNVTLSCEQNLNHDAMYWYRQDPGQGLRLIYYSQIVNDFQKGDIAEGYSVSREKKESFPLTVTSAQKNPTAFYLCASSAREDYGYTFGSGTRLTVV.